This entry lists 15 T cell receptor beta chains sequenced from one sample in a study of blood T cell repertoires in COVID-19. Using immunoSEQ multiplex PCR, the repertoire was profiled, and TCRdb retains in-frame clones only, with some absent. The table has roughly 60,000 clones, 70% to 90% seen once. Sequenced sample: peripheral blood. The receptor set was obtained from a man of 80 years or more with acute or convalescent COVID-19.

The genes are TRBV13 and TRBJ1-2; TRBD1 matches at 11 bases. The CDR3 length is 15 residues. Germline CDR1 is PRHDT and CDR2 is FYEKMQ (reference sequence). The V segment lost 5 bases and the J segment 5 bases; nucleotides outside the gene matches: 7. Written as DNA, the CDR3 is TGTGCCAGCAGCCACTTGCGGGACAGGGGGTATGGCTACACCTTC. Its translation is CASSHLRDRGYGYTF.

As DNA, the CDR3 is TGCGCCAGCAGCCCGGGGACAGGGGGCGAGGGCTACACCTTC. This translates into CASSPGTGGEGYTF. V gene TRBV5-1 combines with J gene TRBJ1-2, with TRBD1 matching over 12 bases. The germline V gene has CDR1 SGHRS and CDR2 YFSETQ. After removal of 4 bases from V and 8 bases from J, the junction contained 6 bases not matched to a gene. The CDR3 is 14 amino acids. Full variable domain (outside the CDR3, taken from reference TRBV5-1 and TRBJ1-2): KAGVTQTPRYLIKTRGQQVTLSCSPISGHRSVSWYQQTPGQGLQFLFEYFSETQRNKGNFPGRFSGRQFSNSRSEMNVSTLELGDSALYLCASSPGTGGEGYTFGSGTRLTVV.

The chain joins TRBV11-3 to TRBJ1-1, with D unresolved. Germline V CDR1 and CDR2: SGHNT, YENEEA. The CDR3 loop spans 13 amino acids. Trimming removed 2 bases from V and 2 bases from J, with 6 bases in between. The CDR3 DNA reads as TGTGCCAGCAGCTTATCGCTAAACACTGAAGCTTTCTTT. It yields the protein CASSLSLNTEAFF.

CDR3 amino acids: CASSFTGISGNTIYF. CDR3 DNA sequence: TGTGCCAGCAGCTTTACAGGTATCTCTGGAAACACCATATATTTT. V and J are TRBV7-9 and TRBJ1-3; D might be TRBD1 (5 bases). The CDR3 covers 15 residues. CDR1 and CDR2 from the germline V gene are SEHNR and FQNEAQ (reference sequence). V was clipped by 3 bases and J by 0 bases, with 9 bases between them.

This clone was counted only a few times. This rearrangement joins TRBV6-6 to TRBJ1-3; no clear D. Germline lookup yields CDR1 MNHNY and CDR2 SVGAGI (reference sequence). This CDR3 spans 13 amino acids. Trimming left V 10 bases short and J 0 bases short, with 10 bases between. The CDR3 sequence is CATLAGSGNTIYF. CDR3 nucleotide sequence: TGTGCCACCCTAGCGGGCTCTGGAAACACCATATATTTT.

In its sample, this clone was seen many times. The chain carries TRBV5-4 and TRBJ1-1; D is undetermined. This CDR3 has 14 residues. V lost 6 bases, J lost 0 bases, and 12 bases lay in between. Germline lookup yields CDR1 SGHNT and CDR2 YYREEE (reference sequence). The CDR3 nucleotides are TGTGCCAGCACCTCTCGGAGTATGAACACTGAAGCTTTCTTT. Translation: CASTSRSMNTEAFF.

The chain employs TRBV4-1 and TRBJ2-7; D is perhaps TRBD1 (5 bases). V gave up 4 bases and J gave up 0 bases, with 13 bases separating them. The CDR3 covers 15 residues. Per the germline V gene, CDR1 is MGHRA and CDR2 is YSYEKL. The CDR3 DNA reads as TGCGCCAGCAGCCGCTCCAGGGCAAGCTCCTACGAGCAGTACTTC. This encodes CASSRSRASSYEQYF.

The CDR3 DNA reads TGTGCCAGTAGTATCGGACAAAGCTCTGGAAACACCATATATTTT. Its translation is CASSIGQSSGNTIYF. V usage is TRBV19 and J usage is TRBJ1-3; a possible D gene is TRBD1 (5 bases). Trimming removed 3 bases from V and 0 bases from J, with 9 bases in between. This CDR3 comprises 15 residues. Germline V lookup: CDR1 LNHDA, CDR2 SQIVND (reference sequence). Looking up the rest from reference TRBV19 and TRBJ1-3 gives the full variable domain: DGGITQSPKYLFRKEGQNVTLSCEQNLNHDAMYWYRQDPGQGLRLIYYSQIVNDFQKGDIAEGYSVSREKKESFPLTVTSAQKNPTAFYLCASSIGQSSGNTIYFGEGSWLTVV.

About this clone: Other nucleotide sequences in the sample specify the same CDR3. This sequence joins TRBV18 and TRBJ1-1; D call uncertain. Trimming left V 2 bases short and J 0 bases short, with 4 bases between. CDR1 is KGHSH, CDR2 LQKENI, per germline. The CDR3 loop spans 13 amino acids. The CDR3 region has the DNA TGTGCCAGCTCACCAGGGCTGAACACTGAAGCTTTCTTT. It specifies CASSPGLNTEAFF.

This clone was picked up one time. The chain uses TRBV4-1 and TRBJ2-1; 7 bases agree with TRBD1. V trimming: 1 base; J trimming: 8 bases; junction bases outside the gene matches: 14. This CDR3 is 17 amino acids long. Germline assignment: CDR1 MGHRA and CDR2 YSYEKL. Written as DNA, the CDR3 is TGCGCCAGCAGCCAAGGTCCGCGGACAGGCAAAGTGGATGAGCAGTTCTTC. Translating gives CASSQGPRTGKVDEQFF.

The V call is TRBV10-2, the J call TRBJ1-1; D uncertain. Looked up from germline, CDR1 is WSHSY and CDR2 is SAAADI. The length of the CDR3 is 15 residues. V lost 7 bases to trimming and J lost 5 bases, with 20 bases between them. The DNA for the CDR3 is TGCGCCAGCACCCCCGGCGGCAGGCGAGGGACTGAAGCTTTCTTT. Residues: CASTPGGRRGTEAFF.

The J gene is TRBJ1-2, the V gene TRBV27, with 8 positions matching TRBD1. Trimming at V came to 4 bases and at J to 7 bases, leaving 8 bases not matched to a gene. The CDR3 runs 14 residues. From germline, CDR1 is MNHEY and CDR2 SMNVEV (reference sequence). The CDR3 here is CASSSSQGAIGYTF. The CDR3 nucleotides are TGTGCCAGCAGTTCCTCGCAGGGGGCTATTGGCTACACCTTC.

This chain connects TRBV5-6 to TRBJ2-3; D might be TRBD1 (6 bases). CDR1 and CDR2 (germline): SGHDT, YYEEEE. The CDR3 covers 14 residues. The V and J ends lost 4 bases and 7 bases respectively, with 16 bases between them. The CDR3 protein is CASSRGQSPHTQYF. The CDR3, as DNA: TGTGCCAGCAGCCGCGGACAGTCTCCACATACGCAGTATTTT.

The rearrangement uses TRBV5-5 and TRBJ2-5; 8 bases match TRBD1. V lost 0 bases to trimming and J lost 3 bases; unmatched junction nucleotides: 7. This CDR3 spans 16 amino acids. Per the germline V gene, CDR1 is SGHKS and CDR2 is YYEKEE (reference sequence). The CDR3 loop reads CASSLGGTGRKETQYF. In nucleotides, the CDR3 is TGTGCCAGCAGCTTGGGGGGGACAGGCAGAAAAGAGACCCAGTACTTC.

This sequence joins TRBV4-1 and TRBJ1-2; D unclear. Germline CDR1 MGHRA, CDR2 YSYEKL. The CDR3 has 14 amino acids. V was cut by 4 bases and J by 6 bases, with 15 bases left in between. This CDR3 reads CASSPGNRVDGYTF. In nucleotides, the CDR3 is TGCGCCAGCAGCCCAGGCAACCGCGTGGATGGCTACACCTTC.